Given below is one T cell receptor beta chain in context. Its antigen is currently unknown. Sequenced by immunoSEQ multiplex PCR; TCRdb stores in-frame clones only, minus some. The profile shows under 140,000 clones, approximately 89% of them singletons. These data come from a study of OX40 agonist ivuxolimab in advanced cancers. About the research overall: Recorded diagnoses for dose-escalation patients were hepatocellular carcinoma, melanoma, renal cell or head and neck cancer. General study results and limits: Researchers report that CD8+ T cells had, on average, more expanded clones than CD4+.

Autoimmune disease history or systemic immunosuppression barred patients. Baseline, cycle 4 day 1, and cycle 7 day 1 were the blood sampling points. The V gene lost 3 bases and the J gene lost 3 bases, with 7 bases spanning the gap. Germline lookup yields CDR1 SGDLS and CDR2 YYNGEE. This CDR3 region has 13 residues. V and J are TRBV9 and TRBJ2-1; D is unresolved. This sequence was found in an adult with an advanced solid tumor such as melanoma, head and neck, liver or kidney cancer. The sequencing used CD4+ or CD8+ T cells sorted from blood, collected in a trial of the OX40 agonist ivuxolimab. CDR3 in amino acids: CASSASLYNEQFF. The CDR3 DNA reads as TGTGCCAGCAGCGCTTCCCTCTACAATGAGCAGTTCTTC. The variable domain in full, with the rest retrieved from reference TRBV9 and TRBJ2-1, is DSGVTQTPKHLITATGQRVTLRCSPRSGDLSVYWYQQSLDQGLQFLIQYYNGEERAKGNILERFSAQQFPDLHSELNLSSLELGDSALYFCASSASLYNEQFFGPGTRLTVL.